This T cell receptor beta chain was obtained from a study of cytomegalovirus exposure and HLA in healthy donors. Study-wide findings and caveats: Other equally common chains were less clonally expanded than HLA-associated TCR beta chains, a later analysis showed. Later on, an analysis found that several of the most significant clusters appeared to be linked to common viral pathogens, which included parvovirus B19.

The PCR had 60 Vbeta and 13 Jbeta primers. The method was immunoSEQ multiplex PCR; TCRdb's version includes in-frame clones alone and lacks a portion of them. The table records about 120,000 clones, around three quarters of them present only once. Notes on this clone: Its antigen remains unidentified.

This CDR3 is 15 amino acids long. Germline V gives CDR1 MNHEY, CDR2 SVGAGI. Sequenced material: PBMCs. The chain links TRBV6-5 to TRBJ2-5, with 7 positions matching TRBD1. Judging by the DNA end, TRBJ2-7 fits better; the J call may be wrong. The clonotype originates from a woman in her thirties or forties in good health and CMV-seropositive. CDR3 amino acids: CASCRDSSLLYEQYF. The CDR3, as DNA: TGTGCCAGCTGCCGGGACAGTTCTCTCCTATACGAGCAGTACTTC.